Given below is one TCR beta chain in context. This entry belongs to a study of blood T cell repertoires in COVID-19. For the study at large: Acute and convalescent COVID-19 samples came from the United States, Italy and Spain.

Germline loops: CDR1 MRHNA, CDR2 SNTAGT. The CDR3 has 13 amino acids. Germline trimming cut 3 bases from V and 7 bases from J; bases unmatched to any gene: 5. TCRdb's copy holds only in-frame clones and misses some; the assay was immunoSEQ multiplex PCR. The table lists around 48,000 clones, 86% of them singletons. The chain links TRBV6-4 to TRBJ2-5, with TRBD1 matching over 7 bases. The source of this sequence is a man between 60 and 70 years old with active or convalescent COVID-19. The sequencing input was peripheral blood. This CDR3 reads CASSEDRVGTQYF. DNA for the CDR3: TGTGCCAGCAGTGAAGACAGGGTGGGGACCCAGTACTTC.